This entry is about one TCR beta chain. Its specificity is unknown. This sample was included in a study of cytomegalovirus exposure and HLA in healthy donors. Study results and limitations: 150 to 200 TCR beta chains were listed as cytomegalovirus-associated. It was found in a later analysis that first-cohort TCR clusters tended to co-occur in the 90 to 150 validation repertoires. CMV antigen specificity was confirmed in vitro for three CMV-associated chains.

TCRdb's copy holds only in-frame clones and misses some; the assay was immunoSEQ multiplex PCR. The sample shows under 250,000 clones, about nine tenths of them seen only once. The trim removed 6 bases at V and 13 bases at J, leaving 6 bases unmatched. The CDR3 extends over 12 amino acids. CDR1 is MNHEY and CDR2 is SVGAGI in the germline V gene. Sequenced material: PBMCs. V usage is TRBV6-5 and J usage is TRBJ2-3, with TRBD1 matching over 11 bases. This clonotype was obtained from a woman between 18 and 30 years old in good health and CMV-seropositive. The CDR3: CASSQWTGGEYF. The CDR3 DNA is TGTGCCAGCAGCCAATGGACAGGGGGCGAGTATTTT.